A selection of T cell receptor beta chains follows, all from one sample in a study of CD8 T cells in ankylosing spondylitis. TCRdb re-analysed the 5' RACE reads in MiXCR, keeping a single row per CDR3 protein. The data hold about 260,000 distinct CDR3 sequences, with 20% to 30% observed a single time. Sample: blood, either unsorted or a sorted T cell fraction (not recorded which). These receptors were collected from a male donor with ankylosing spondylitis or in good health (not recorded which). CDR3s include the opening cysteine and the closing phenylalanine or tryptophan. D genes are given only for firm matches. Size is omitted from some rows. Given values are once, few, many or a class for expanded clones.

len	d_gene	v_gene	abundance	j_gene	CDR3nt	CDR3aa
14	TRBD1	TRBV6-5	many	TRBJ1-6	TGTGCCAGCAGTTTGGGACAGGGGAATTCACCCCTCCACTTT	CASSLGQGNSPLHF
14	-	TRBV29-1	-	TRBJ1-1	TGCAGCGTTGCCCACAGATTGGGGGACACTGAAGCTTTCTTT	CSVAHRLGDTEAFF
16	TRBD2	TRBV10-3	-	TRBJ2-3	TGTGCCATCAGTCACCCCGGACTAGGAAGCACAGATACGCAGTATTTT	CAISHPGLGSTDTQYF
16	-	TRBV11-2	many	TRBJ1-1	TGTGCCAGCAGCCCGACAGCCTTCACAATGAACACTGAAGCTTTCTTT	CASSPTAFTMNTEAFF
15	-	TRBV12-3/TRBV12-4	few	TRBJ1-6	TGTGCCAGCAGTCCGACGACATGGGGGTACTCACCCCTCCACTTT	CASSPTTWGYSPLHF
13	TRBD1	TRBV5-1	few	TRBJ2-1	TGCGCCAGCAGCAAAGGAACAGGGGATGAGCAGTTCTTC	CASSKGTGDEQFF
13	TRBD2	TRBV20-1	many	TRBJ2-7	TGCAGTGCTAGAAGCGGGATCTCCTACGAGCAGTACTTC	CSARSGISYEQYF
15	TRBD1	TRBV13	many	TRBJ2-7	TGTGCCAGCAGTTCCTCAGGGGGCCGATTTGGCGAGCAGTACTTC	CASSSSGGRFGEQYF
14	TRBD1	TRBV20-1	few	TRBJ2-7	TGCAGTGCTGTAACCGGGACAGGGCACCTCAAGCAGTACTTC	CSAVTGTGHLKQYF
14	-	TRBV12-3/TRBV12-4	-	TRBJ2-5	TGTGCCAGCAGTTTTGAGCAGTGGGGAGAGACCCAGTACTTC	CASSFEQWGETQYF
13	-	TRBV12-3/TRBV12-4	many	TRBJ1-4	TGTGCCAGCAGCCCATCGGGTCGCGAGATTCGGTTTTTT	CASSPSGREIRFF
16	-	TRBV10-3	many	TRBJ2-3	TGTGCCATCAGCCCCGGAGACCAAGCCCGCACAGATACGCAGTATTTT	CAISPGDQARTDTQYF
14	-	TRBV6-1	few	TRBJ2-6	TGTGCCGCTCGGGGCCGGGCTGGGGCCAACGTCCTGACTTTC	CAARGRAGANVLTF
15	-	TRBV3-1	many	TRBJ1-1	TGTGCCAGCAGCCCAAAACGAGTGTTCTACACTGAAGCTTTCTTT	CASSPKRVFYTEAFF
15	-	TRBV6-1	few	TRBJ2-3	TGTGCCAGCAGACCCCAGGGTACCCCCAGAGGTACGCAGTATTTT	CASRPQGTPRGTQYF
16	-	TRBV12-3/TRBV12-4	-	TRBJ2-3	TGTGCCAGCAGCTCCCGGGGCAGGGATGTCGCAGATACGCAGTATTTT	CASSSRGRDVADTQYF